This T cell receptor beta chain was documented in a study of blood T cells in healthy people across ages (dated by TCRdb to between 2014 and 2016). In terms of the full investigation: In model experiments, roughly one uniquely barcoded TCR beta cDNA molecule per two T cells was captured by template switching. The study measured age-related changes in TCR beta repertoire diversity using deep sequencing normalized with unique cDNA molecular identifiers. To avoid experimental bias, donors of different ages were spread randomly across the sequencing lanes. The donors were split into four age groups: young (average around 15 years), middle-aged (over 35), aged (approximately 60) and long-lived (over 75). For two donors (one aged 18 to 30 and one aged 80 or older), the study analyzed two additional independent replicas of 1 million unique cDNA reads from the same blood draw.

Overall study outcomes, separate from this receptor: Because profiling used bulk unsorted PBMCs, naive and antigen-experienced compartments could not be compared conclusively. Estimates of total diversity based on one million sequenced T cells were regarded as lower bounds and as underestimates. There was a strong correlation between observed TCR beta diversity and the percentage of naive T cells measured by flow cytometry. The CMV infection status of donors was not known, potentially confounding age-related changes in expanded clonotypes. Compared with the aged group, more naive CD4+ T cells, fewer expanded clones and increased TCR diversity were shown by the long-lived group, suggesting age selection. As age increased, observed TCR beta diversity per million T cells dropped in a roughly linear way, and a significant reduction was already evident by age 40.

The library came from 5' RACE. This sample was sequenced with an Illumina HiSeq 2500. A second PCR of about 6 to 11 cycles was performed with a sample-barcoded 5' primer and a J-beta primer mix. Each TCR beta cDNA molecule received a unique molecular identifier from a template-switch 5' adaptor carrying 12 random nucleotides. At least 2.5 million CDR3-containing paired-end reads were obtained from each sample. First-strand cDNA was synthesized from all RNA with the Mint cDNA synthesis kit, primed by a TRBC-specific oligonucleotide. Following uracil-DNA glycosylase treatment, a first 18-cycle PCR with universal primers M1SS and BC2_uni_R was performed on all cDNA. The paper's data handling went like this. For normalization, 1 million high-quality reads, each with a distinct molecular identifier, were randomly selected from each sample. Instead of being binned into consensus sequences, reads with shared molecular identifiers were discarded. MiTCR, set to a Q25 quality threshold and the strictest error-elimination algorithm, was used for CDR3 identification, clonotype clustering and error correction. A nonparametric unseen species model with Euler transformation was used to estimate lower-bound total TCR beta diversity. TCRdb reprocessing: public reads trimmed at Q25 with fastp, clones called with MiXCR, in-frame beta chains kept. Every entry covers one CDR3 protein and lists the most common genes and DNA from its rows. The V and J calls were not made by the authors but by TCRdb's processing. Within this sample are more than 1,400,000 distinct CDR3 sequences, with 42% of them counted one time only. The ten largest account for around 8% of the sample.

From its cysteine to its phenylalanine, the CDR3 spans 24 amino acids. The CDR3 DNA has 72 bases and is translated from base 1. The table lists this clonotype with a few counts. Its cognate antigen has yet to be identified. Per-base quality was not reported, and no clone a single base away is much larger than it. Systemically healthy Caucasian individuals from Russia, about 38 in total and aged about 6 to 100 years, were included as donors. About 10 milliliters of peripheral blood were drawn from each donor into EDTA-treated Vacutainer tubes. PBMCs were isolated by Ficoll-Paque density-gradient centrifugation, with at least 7 million obtained per sample. Total RNA was extracted from PBMCs with Trizol reagent, with at least 5.5 micrograms obtained per sample. For every donor, flow cytometry on a PBMC aliquot measured the percentage of naive CD45RAhigh/CD27high T cells.

The sequence links TRBV21-1 to TRBJ2-1; whether TRBD1, the table's D call, matches the DNA was not checked. TRBV21-1 is a pseudogene locus. The specimen was blood. This TCR was sampled from a woman under 30 in good health. The DNA is TGTGCCAGCAACAATATACTGACAGGGGGCGAGTGGCTAGCGGGAGAAACCGGCTACAATGAGCAGTTCTTC. Translated, this gives CASNNILTGGEWLAGETGYNEQFF.